This entry is about one T cell receptor beta chain. This record comes from a study of blood T cell repertoires in COVID-19. Study background: Samples of COVID-19 (acute and convalescent) were obtained from the United States, Italy and Spain.

Original processing methods: Using reference gene primer amplification, nucleated cell counts were estimated. Libraries were prepared by immunoSEQ multiplex PCR; TCRdb keeps only in-frame clonotypes and omits some of them. V and J calls and clone size follow that table, whereas D and trimming were derived from the DNA. The data show approximately 190,000 clones, roughly 84% seen once. The CDR3 consists of 15 residues. CDR1 and CDR2 (germline): SGHVS, FNYEAQ. The V segment lost 7 bases and the J segment 4 bases; nucleotides outside the gene matches: 10. Participants were aged roughly 18 to 89 years, lived in around 22 US areas, and enrolled virtually.

The clonotype comes from a woman between 25 and 40 years old who had been exposed to COVID-19. Source material: PBMCs or T cells enriched from blood (not recorded which). The chain is built from TRBV7-6 and TRBJ2-1; TRBD2 matches 7 bases. Here the CDR3 DNA reads TGTGCCAGCACCCACGATGCGGGGGATTACAATGAGCAGTTCTTC. As protein: CASTHDAGDYNEQFF.